The 7 T cell receptor beta chains listed next were all sequenced from one sample in a study of T cell repertoires in cytomegalovirus infection (dated 2019 in TCRdb). The data were produced on an Illumina HiSeq 1500. TCRdb handled the public reads itself, with Q25 trimming in fastp and clone calling in MiXCR, and kept productive beta chains. Rows merge per CDR3 protein into single entries with the most common DNA and genes. Recorded for this sample are over 250,000 distinct CDR3 sequences; roughly 26% of them occurred a single time. The ten largest make up about 15% of the sample. Sequences were obtained from PBMCs. The receptors here all came from a human donor in good health (CMV status not recorded). Some clones in this sample may be carry-over from other donors' samples.

This clonotype was seen more than once but under ten times. The chain has TRBV4-2 and TRBJ2-6, with D unclear. V gave up 0 bases and J gave up 0 bases, with 6 bases separating them. The germline V gene encodes CDR1 LGHNA and CDR2 YNFKEQ. The CDR3 totals 16 residues. CDR3 nucleotide sequence: TGTGCCAGCAGCCAAGATCTGGGCTCTGGGGCCAACGTCCTGACTTTC. Encoded protein: CASSQDLGSGANVLTF.

This clonotype has just a few counts. The chain is built from TRBV5-1 and TRBJ2-7, with D unclear. CDR3 length: 14 residues. The V gene's germline CDR1 is SGHRS and CDR2 YFSETQ. V was cut by 1 base and J by 3 bases, with 11 bases left in between. The CDR3: CASSLYRRSYEQYF. In DNA form, the CDR3 reads TGCGCCAGCAGCTTGTACCGGAGAAGCTACGAGCAGTACTTC.

The V call is TRBV7-6, the J call TRBJ2-5, with 10 bases identical to TRBD1. V shed 5 bases, J shed 1 base, and the junction held 10 bases outside the gene matches. The CDR3 covers 17 residues. Germline lookup yields CDR1 SGHVS and CDR2 FNYEAQ. CDR3 amino acids: CASSTGQGMTAQETQYF. The CDR3 DNA is TGTGCCAGCAGCACGGGACAGGGGATGACGGCCCAAGAGACCCAGTACTTC.

This clonotype has only a few counts. This chain links TRBV25-1 with TRBJ2-3, with 10 bases matching TRBD1. CDR3 length equals 16 residues. The V segment lost 3 bases and the J segment 4 bases; nucleotides outside the gene matches: 7. CDR1 and CDR2 from the germline V gene are MGHDK and SYGVNS. CDR3 residues: CASSDRTGGDPDTQYF. The CDR3, as DNA: TGTGCCAGCAGTGACCGGACAGGGGGTGATCCAGATACGCAGTATTTT. The full variable domain, completed using reference TRBV25-1 and TRBJ2-3, is EADIYQTPRYLVIGTGKKITLECSQTMGHDKMYWYQQDPGMELHLIHYSYGVNSTEKGDLSSESTVSRIRTEHFPLTLESARPSHTSQYLCASSDRTGGDPDTQYFGPGTRLTVL.

In this sample, this clonotype turned up a few times. The CDR3 nucleotides are TGTGCCAGCAGCCCCCCCGACTACGAGCAGTACTTC. Translating it yields CASSPPDYEQYF. The chain employs TRBV7-2 and TRBJ2-7, with D hard to call. This CDR3 is 12 amino acids long. Germline loops: CDR1 SGHTA, CDR2 FQGNSA. Trimming left V 5 bases short and J 3 bases short, with 8 bases between.

This clonotype has just a few counts. The rearrangement uses TRBV4-3 and TRBJ2-5; D perhaps matches TRBD1 (6 bases). The germline V gene has CDR1 LGHNA and CDR2 YSLEER. This CDR3 has 14 amino acids. V was shortened by 0 bases and J by 5 bases, with 10 bases between the two germline ends. The CDR3 region is CASSQEGRGETQYF. The CDR3 region has the DNA TGCGCCAGCAGCCAAGAGGGCAGGGGTGAGACCCAGTACTTC.

The chain carries TRBV6-2 or TRBV6-3 and TRBJ2-6, with 7 bases identical to TRBD1. J gave up 0 bases and V 6 bases, and 5 bases lay outside the gene matches. The CDR3 is 16 residues long. Germline assignment: CDR1 MNHEY and CDR2 SVGEGT. CDR3 amino acids: CASRGDSSSGANVLTF. The CDR3, as DNA: TGTGCCAGCAGAGGGGACAGCAGCTCTGGGGCCAACGTCCTGACTTTC.